This paragraph covers one TCR beta chain sequence. Its antigen is as yet unknown. The entry originates in a study of regulatory T cells in long-lasting Graves disease. As for the study in general: More than 5 years of antithyroid drugs with positive TSH receptor antibodies defined persistent Graves' disease. General study findings and limits: Persistent cases favored TRBV28, TRBJ1-2 and TRBJ2-5.

Germline CDR1 reads MDHEN; CDR2 reads SYDVKM. V shed 8 bases and J shed 0 bases, with 20 bases lying between them. This CDR3 comprises 17 residues. Arm-PCR of CDR3 regions and iRepertoire HTBI primers were used to build TCR beta libraries. A single record per CDR3 protein comes from TCRdb applying MiXCR to the multiplex PCR reads. Of about 310,000 distinct CDR3 sequences listed, 22% are singletons. Time point here: persistent/refractory GD, antithyroid drugs over 5 years with positive TRAb. Isolated PBMC RNA provided the starting material for the TCR library. The authors drew patients from an endocrinology department in Xi'an, China.

The sequencing used peripheral blood mononuclear cells (PBMCs), collected when the disease was refractory, from a patient treated with antithyroid drugs. The clonotype comes from a female donor with Graves disease. The chain is built from TRBV28 and TRBJ2-1; D may be TRBD2 (6 bases). The CDR3 sequence is CASRTAGLSSSYNEQFF. CDR3 coding DNA: TGTGCCAGCCGTACCGCGGGACTCTCCAGCTCCTACAATGAGCAGTTCTTC.